A single sample is the source of the 28 T cell receptor beta chains below, sequenced in a study of T cells in Graves' hyperthyroidism and ophthalmopathy. What was amplified from RNA transcripts were TCR beta CDR3 regions. The study used the HTBI primer set for a first-round RT-PCR of the TCR CDR3. TCRdb recomputed calls from the multiplex PCR reads with MiXCR, one row per CDR3 protein. The sample lists approximately 590,000 distinct CDR3 sequences; 15% to 19% were seen once. Source material: blood. The receptors here all came from a woman aged 25 to 45 with Graves' hyperthyroidism.

Only a few counts were recorded for this clonotype. The chain carries TRBV20-1 and TRBJ2-7, with D possibly called TRBD1 or TRBD2 (6 bases each). This CDR3 has 12 residues. V was trimmed by 3 bases and J by 6 bases, leaving 12 bases between them. CDR1 is DFQATT, CDR2 SNEGSKA, per germline (reference sequence). CDR3 in DNA: TGCAGTGCTAGCCCGGGGGCACCCGAGCAGTACTTC. Translating it yields CSASPGAPEQYF.

This clonotype was detected many times. The rearrangement links TRBV9 to TRBJ2-5; a weak D match, TRBD1 (6 bases). The CDR3 totals 16 residues. Germline-derived CDR1 and CDR2 are SGDLS and YYNGEE. Trimming took off 0 bases at V and 1 base at J, with 13 bases between the two ends. CDR3 in DNA: TGTGCCAGCAGCGTAGCCCTCGGACAGTCCCAAGAGACCCAGTACTTC. As protein: CASSVALGQSQETQYF.

This chain joins TRBV5-5 and TRBJ1-2, with 12 bases identical to TRBD1. Germline V gene sequence: CDR1 SGHKS, CDR2 YYEKEE (reference sequence). The trim removed 6 bases at V and 7 bases at J, leaving 7 bases unmatched. The CDR3 contains 14 residues. The CDR3, as DNA: TGTGCCAGCAACCTGGGACAGGGGGCGAGTGGCTACACCTTC. Protein sequence: CASNLGQGASGYTF.

The V and J genes are TRBV20-1 and TRBJ2-5; D is undetermined. Per germline, CDR1 DFQATT and CDR2 SNEGSKA (reference sequence). Trimming took 6 bases from V and 3 from J, leaving 23 bases between them. CDR3 length: 16 amino acids. CDR3 DNA: TGCAGTGCAACCTCGAAGCGCAGGTCGCTAAAAGAGACCCAGTACTTC. Residues: CSATSKRRSLKETQYF.

This clonotype occurred many times. The chain joins TRBV27 to TRBJ2-7; 11 positions match TRBD1. Unmatched junction bases numbered 5, after V lost 4 bases and J lost 6 bases. CDR1 MNHEY and CDR2 SMNVEV come from the germline V gene (reference sequence). This CDR3 comprises 14 residues. CDR3 in amino acids: CASSWGQGGREQYF. The CDR3 DNA is TGTGCCAGCAGTTGGGGACAGGGGGGACGCGAGCAGTACTTC.

The sample holds many counts of this clonotype. CDR3 nucleotides: TGTGCCAGCAGTTTACAGGATCTCGAAAAACTGTTTTTT. Translating it yields CASSLQDLEKLFF. The chain employs TRBV12-3 or TRBV12-4 and TRBJ1-4, with unresolved D. This CDR3 contains 13 residues. V lost 2 bases to trimming and J lost 8 bases, with 9 bases between them.

This clonotype was seen once. This sequence may be a read error, since a much larger clone differs from it by one base. J is TRBJ1-1 and V is TRBV9; D unresolved. Germline values: CDR1 SGDLS, CDR2 YYNGEE. The CDR3 sequence is 14 residues long. The CDR3 is CACRSDTPGAEAFF. Written as DNA, the CDR3 is TGTGCCTGCAGGTCAGACACTCCGGGAGCTGAAGCTTTCTTT.

This clonotype was found many times. The chain recombines TRBV24-1 with TRBJ2-1; D may be TRBD1 (6 bases). Germline values: CDR1 KGHDR, CDR2 SFDVKD. With 4 bases removed from V and 6 bases from J, the gap between germline ends came to 12 bases. This CDR3 is 14 amino acids long. The CDR3 nucleotides read TGTGCCACCAGTGACTCTACAGGGTTCAATGAGCAGTTCTTC. Translated, it gives CATSDSTGFNEQFF.

This clonotype showed up many times. This chain uses TRBV30 with TRBJ2-7, with 9 bases fitting TRBD1. This CDR3 is built from 17 residues. Germline V CDR1 and CDR2: GTSNPN, SVGIG (reference sequence). J gave up 5 bases and V 0 bases, and 14 bases lay outside the gene matches. The CDR3 is CAWSVLRRGQGLHEQYF. Here the CDR3 DNA reads TGTGCCTGGAGTGTACTCAGAAGAGGACAGGGGTTACACGAGCAGTACTTC.

This clonotype was found a few times. The rearrangement joins TRBV14 to TRBJ2-7; 9 positions agree with TRBD2. V lost 1 base and J lost 5; bases outside the gene matches: 15. The germline CDR1 and CDR2 sequences are SGHDN and FVKESK. CDR3 length: 18 residues. The CDR3 loop reads CASSQGQLGPAGGHEQYF. The DNA for the CDR3 is TGTGCCAGCAGCCAAGGCCAACTGGGACCAGCGGGAGGCCACGAGCAGTACTTC.

This clonotype occurred many times. This chain links TRBV20-1 with TRBJ2-5; 9 bases match TRBD1. Germline CDR1 DFQATT, CDR2 SNEGSKA (reference sequence). The CDR3 consists of 15 residues. The J segment lost 1 base and the V segment lost 4 bases, leaving 7 bases of the junction unmatched. The CDR3 protein is CSATQHRGPQETQYF. In DNA form, the CDR3 reads TGCAGTGCTACACAACACAGGGGGCCCCAAGAGACCCAGTACTTC.

This clonotype was detected many times. This chain joins TRBV28 and TRBJ1-2, with TRBD1 identical over 8 bases. The V and J ends lost 5 bases and 3 bases, in that order; junction bases with no gene match: 8. This CDR3 is built from 15 residues. The germline V gene has CDR1 MDHEN and CDR2 SYDVKM. The DNA of the CDR3 is TGTGCCAGCAGTCCTGCACAGGGGGTGGACTATGGCTACACCTTC. Translated, it gives CASSPAQGVDYGYTF.

This clonotype appeared a few times. The chain has TRBV28 and TRBJ2-2, with 7 bases matching TRBD2. CDR1 and CDR2 from the germline V gene are MDHEN and SYDVKM. V gave up 5 bases and J gave up 6 bases; unmatched junction bases: 12. CDR3 size: 16 residues. The CDR3 DNA follows: TGTGCCAGCAGTCCAAGGGCGTGGACTAGTGCCGGGGAGCTGTTTTTT. It is translated as CASSPRAWTSAGELFF. The whole variable domain, remainder taken from reference TRBV28 and TRBJ2-2, is DVKVTQSSRYLVKRTGEKVFLECVQDMDHENMFWYRQDPGLGLRLIYFSYDVKMKEKGDIPEGYSVSREKKERFSLILESASTNQTSMYLCASSPRAWTSAGELFFGEGSRLTVL.

This clonotype was seen ten or more times. The V call is TRBV11-1, the J call TRBJ2-3; unclear D gene. Deletions cut 3 bases from V and 4 bases from J, with 14 bases between. The germline gives CDR1 SGHAT, CDR2 FQDESV (reference sequence). This CDR3 comprises 15 residues. The CDR3 loop is CASSFGDISSDTQYF. CDR3 sequence (DNA): TGTGCCAGCAGCTTCGGAGACATTTCTTCAGATACGCAGTATTTT.

The V call is TRBV13, the J call TRBJ2-1, with D perhaps matching TRBD2 (6 bases). V lost 2 bases to trimming and J lost 0 bases, with 14 bases between them. Germline V gives CDR1 PRHDT, CDR2 FYEKMQ (reference sequence). The CDR3 length is 17 residues. CDR3 loop: CASSLLFGGSSYNEQFF. Here the CDR3 DNA reads TGTGCCAGCAGCTTACTATTCGGGGGTAGCTCCTACAATGAGCAGTTCTTC.

This clonotype has a count of ten or more. The chain carries TRBV5-1 and TRBJ2-3; possible D gene TRBD1, 6 bases. CDR3 length: 16 residues. The V end lost 4 bases, the J end lost 4 bases, and 19 bases lay between the germline ends. Germline V CDR1 and CDR2: SGHRS, YFSETQ. DNA of the CDR3: TGCGCCAGCAGCCTTCCGACGGACAGCGGTTCAGATACGCAGTATTTT. Encoded protein: CASSLPTDSGSDTQYF.

This clonotype was recorded many times. V gene TRBV11-2 combines with J gene TRBJ1-2; D unresolved. The CDR3 extends over 14 amino acids. Germline-derived CDR1 and CDR2 are SGHAT and FQNNGV. Trimming stripped 3 bases from V and 0 bases from J, with 8 bases between. The CDR3 nucleotides are TGTGCCAGCAGCTTGACGGTAGCTAACTATGGCTACACCTTC. It yields the protein CASSLTVANYGYTF. Based on the CDR3 plus reference TRBV11-2 and TRBJ1-2, the full variable domain is EAGVAQSPRYKIIEKRQSVAFWCNPISGHATLYWYQQILGQGPKLLIQFQNNGVVDDSQLPKDRFSAERLKGVDSTLKIQPAKLEDSAVYLCASSLTVANYGYTFGSGTRLTVV.

This clonotype was seen many times. The chain combines TRBV6-5 with TRBJ2-2, with a weak D call TRBD2 (5 bases). CDR3 length equals 15 residues. The germline V gene has CDR1 MNHEY and CDR2 SVGAGI. Trimming shortened V by 0 bases and J by 3 bases, and 8 bases separated the two germline ends. The CDR3 loop is CASSYSRVDTGELFF. The DNA of the CDR3 is TGTGCCAGCAGTTACTCGAGGGTGGACACCGGGGAGCTGTTTTTT.

This clonotype was counted a few times. The V gene is TRBV29-1, the J gene TRBJ1-2; D not resolved. The V and J ends lost 3 bases and 4 bases respectively, with 6 bases between them. Looked up from germline, CDR1 is SQVTM and CDR2 is ANQGSEA. There are 11 residues in the CDR3. The CDR3 loop is CSVEESYGYTF. CDR3 sequence (DNA): TGCAGCGTTGAGGAGAGCTATGGCTACACCTTC.

In this sample, this clonotype turned up many times. The chain carries TRBV28 and TRBJ2-1; 8 bases map to TRBD2. Germline assignment: CDR1 MDHEN and CDR2 SYDVKM. Losses at the gene ends were 5 bases for V and 6 bases for J; bases not matched to a gene: 9. The length of the CDR3 is 15 residues. CDR3 DNA: TGTGCCAGCAGTCCCATAGCGGGATCGGGCAATGAGCAGTTCTTC. It codes for CASSPIAGSGNEQFF.

Notes on this clonotype: A read error may explain this, as a much larger clone is one base away. J is TRBJ1-1 and V is TRBV30; weak D call: TRBD1 (5 bases). The CDR3 runs to 17 residues. Germline CDR1 and CDR2: GTSNPN and SVGIG (reference sequence). Trimming took off 0 bases at V and 2 bases at J, with 19 bases between the two ends. CDR3 sequence: CAWSVLGSGAPNTEAFF. The DNA for the CDR3 is TGTGCCTGGAGTGTACTCGGATCCGGGGCGCCCAACACTGAAGCTTTCTTT.

The sample holds many counts of this clonotype. The rearrangement links TRBV7-3 to TRBJ2-3; the D is unclear. This CDR3 comprises 13 residues. Germline V gives CDR1 SGHTA, CDR2 FQGTGA. Trimming cost V 4 bases and J 6 bases, with 11 bases left between them. The CDR3 here is CASSSLPRDTQYF. Here the CDR3 DNA reads TGTGCCAGCAGCTCCCTACCCCGGGATACGCAGTATTTT.

This clonotype was recorded at least ten times. The chain recombines TRBV7-3 with TRBJ2-1; TRBD2 matches 9 bases. The germline V gene has CDR1 SGHTA and CDR2 FQGTGA. The CDR3 spans 15 residues. V shed 3 bases and J 6 bases; nucleotides not matched to a gene: 6. The CDR3 bases are TGTGCCAGCAGCTTTGGTAGCGGGAGTGTCAATGAGCAGTTCTTC. Translating gives CASSFGSGSVNEQFF.

A word on this clonotype: Since a much larger clone is just one base distant, this may be a read error. The V and J genes are TRBV20-1 and TRBJ2-3; D gene ambiguous. The germline V and J ends were trimmed by 0 bases and 4 bases, with 17 bases remaining between them. The CDR3 length is 16 residues. Germline-derived CDR1 and CDR2 are DFQATT and SNEGSKA (reference sequence). The CDR3: CSARDRGKLLADTQYF. The CDR3 DNA is TGCAGTGCTAGAGATCGAGGAAAGCTTCTTGCAGATACGCAGTATTTT.

This clonotype was detected a few times. The V call is TRBV6-5, the J call TRBJ2-7; 9 nucleotides align to TRBD2. V lost 5 bases and J lost 4; bases outside the gene matches: 15. Germline assignment: CDR1 MNHEY and CDR2 SVGAGI. The CDR3 length is 17 residues. DNA for the CDR3: TGTGCCAGCAGTGGAGGTAGCGGGGGAGTTTTAGTATACGAGCAGTACTTC. This codes for CASSGGSGGVLVYEQYF.

About this clonotype: This may arise from a read error, as a much more abundant clone is one base away. The chain employs TRBV2 and TRBJ2-2; no reliable D call. This CDR3 spans 13 amino acids. Trimming stripped 5 bases from V and 6 bases from J, with 10 bases between. Germline-derived CDR1 and CDR2 are SNHLY and FYNNEI. In DNA, the CDR3 is TGTGCCAGCAGTAAGAGGCAGTCCGGGGAGCTGTTTTTT. Translated, it gives CASSKRQSGELFF.

This clonotype was seen just once. A much larger clone lies a single base off, so this may be a read error. V gene TRBV7-9 combines with J gene TRBJ1-1; D call uncertain. The CDR3 is made up of 12 amino acids. CDR1 and CDR2 from the germline V gene are SEHNR and FQNEAQ (reference sequence). The DNA of the CDR3 is TGTGCCAGCAGCTCAGCGACGGCTGAAGCTTCCTTT. It yields the protein CASSSATAEASF. Using reference TRBV7-9 and TRBJ1-1 for the parts outside the CDR3, the full variable domain is DTGVSQNPRHKITKRGQNVTFRCDPISEHNRLYWYRQTLGQGPEFLTYFQNEAQLEKSRLLSDRFSAERPKGSFSTLEIQRTEQGDSAMYLCASSSATAEASFGQGTRLTVV.

The genes are TRBV7-9 and TRBJ1-1, with 9 nucleotides matching TRBD1. Germline assignment: CDR1 SEHNR and CDR2 FQNEAQ (reference sequence). The CDR3 extends over 15 amino acids. V gave up 5 bases and J gave up 1 base; unmatched junction bases: 5. Here the CDR3 reads CASSTTGQGNTEAFF. The CDR3 DNA reads TGTGCCAGCAGCACCACGGGACAGGGGAACACTGAAGCTTTCTTT.